The source of this T cell receptor (beta chain) is a study of regulatory T cells in long-lasting Graves disease. The CDR3 sequence is 17 residues long. As to time point: newly diagnosed GD, antithyroid drugs for less than 3 months. From RNA extracted from PBMCs, the TCR library was made. As concerns this clonotype: The target antigen is unknown. Compared with germline, one end of the junction differs, possibly owing to a read error.

Study-wide results and limits: Comparison showed that persistent patients shared more public clonotypes (about 3,000) than new patients (966).

iRepertoire HTBI primers and Arm-PCR of CDR3 regions built TCR beta libraries. TCRdb recomputed calls from the multiplex PCR reads with MiXCR, one row per CDR3 protein. The profile shows 440,000 or so distinct CDR3 sequences, 16% of them singletons. The same data also contributed to another study, on T cells in Graves' hyperthyroidism and ophthalmopathy. According to that study: Newly diagnosed hyperthyroidism patients aged 18 to 65 years had disease lasting under 2 months.

The receptor comes from a woman in her thirties with Graves disease. The specimen was peripheral blood mononuclear cells (PBMCs), collected at new diagnosis, from a patient treated with antithyroid drugs. The V call is TRBV12-3 or TRBV12-4, the J call TRBJ2-3; 7 bases fit TRBD1. In DNA form, the CDR3 reads TGTGCCAGCAGTTTACCGGTCTGGATACAGGGGACAGATACGCGGTATTTT. Translated: CASSLPVWIQGTDTRYF.